These T cell receptor beta chains were read from a single sample in a study of cytomegalovirus exposure and HLA in healthy donors. Clones were sequenced by immunoSEQ multiplex PCR, and TCRdb holds only the in-frame ones, with some missing. The sample lists 130,000 to 150,000 clones, about 88% occurring once. The sequenced material came from PBMCs. These receptors originate from a woman between 18 and 30 years old in good health and CMV-seropositive. The CDR3 runs from the conserved cysteine through the conserved F or W. Fields, in order: V gene, clone size, D gene, J gene, CDR3 DNA, CDR3 protein. A D gene is named only where the DNA matches it firmly. Clone size, where shown, is once, few, many, or a class for clones that have expanded.

>TRBV4-3|.|.|TRBJ2-7
TGCGCCAGCAGCCAAGGGCAGGCCTCCTACGAGCAGTACTTC
CASSQGQASYEQYF
>TRBV6-1|once|.|TRBJ1-1
TGTGCCAGCAGACCGACGGGGACTGAAGCTTTCTTT
CASRPTGTEAFF
>TRBV2|.|.|TRBJ1-1
TGTGCCAGTACCCGGGGGGAAAACACTGAAGCTTTCTTT
CASTRGENTEAFF
>TRBV4-1|.|TRBD2|TRBJ2-5
TGCGCCAGCAGCCATTCTAGCGGGGGGGCTGGGGACCAGTACTTC
CASSHSSGGAGDQYF
>TRBV4-1|.|.|TRBJ1-4
TGCGCCAGCAGCCTCGGGGACATGGATAATGAAAAACTGTTTTTT
CASSLGDMDNEKLFF
>TRBV7-6|.|.|TRBJ1-3
TGTGCCAGCAGCCATGTTTATCGGACAGAAACTGGAAACACCATATATTTT
CASSHVYRTETGNTIYF
>TRBV6-1|once|.|TRBJ1-2
TGTGCCAGCCGTCCCAGGGCCCTTGCGGTTGGCTACACCTTC
CASRPRALAVGYTF
>TRBV15|.|.|TRBJ1-1
TGTGCCACCAGCGGCGAACAGGCTGAAGCTTTCTTT
CATSGEQAEAFF
>TRBV27|.|TRBD1|TRBJ1-2
TGTGCCAGCAGTTCGGGACAGGGCTATGGCTACACCTTC
CASSSGQGYGYTF
>TRBV29-1|.|.|TRBJ2-7
TGCAGCGTTGAGATCAGTCTCCCACCCTACGAGCAGTACTTC
CSVEISLPPYEQYF
>TRBV5-4|.|.|TRBJ2-1
TGTGCCAGCAGCTTGGCCGGGATATCCCCGGACAATGAGCAGTTCTTC
CASSLAGISPDNEQFF
>TRBV28|.|TRBD1|TRBJ1-2
TGTGCCAGCAGTGCTCCCGGGACAGGCAACTATGGCTACACCTTC
CASSAPGTGNYGYTF
>TRBV6-1|once|TRBD2|TRBJ2-7
TGTGCCAGCAGTGCCCACCAACCGGGGAGGGACGAGCAGTACTTC
CASSAHQPGRDEQYF
>TRBV5-4|.|TRBD2|TRBJ2-5
TGTGCCAGCAGCTTGCGATCGGGACTAAGAGAGACCCAGTACTTC
CASSLRSGLRETQYF
>TRBV27|.|.|TRBJ2-7
TGTGCCAGCATCGAAAACAGGGGGGGGTACGAGCAGTACTTC
CASIENRGGYEQYF
>TRBV6-4|.|.|TRBJ2-1
TGTGCCAGCAGTGAACGGACGGGGGCCTACAATGAGCAGTTCTTC
CASSERTGAYNEQFF
>TRBV9|.|.|TRBJ2-7
TGTGCCAGCAGCGCGTTGGAGGGTTCCTACGAGCAGTACTTC
CASSALEGSYEQYF
>TRBV14|.|TRBD1|TRBJ2-3
TGTGCCAGCAGCCAAGATCAGTTGTGGGGACAGCCCGGGTTGAGGCAGTATTTT
CASSQDQLWGQPGLRQYF
>TRBV6-1|.|TRBD1|TRBJ2-1
TGTGCCAGCAGTGAAAGGGGGCAGAACAATGAGCAGTTCTTC
CASSERGQNNEQFF
>TRBV11-2|.|.|TRBJ1-3
TGTGCCAGCAGCTTCCGAGGGACTCCCCAAAACACCATATATTTT
CASSFRGTPQNTIYF
>TRBV15|.|.|TRBJ1-5
TGTGCCACCAGCAGTCAGGCAGGGCTCAATCAGCCCCAGCATTTT
CATSSQAGLNQPQHF
>TRBV5-4|.|.|TRBJ1-2
TGTGCCAGCAGCTTGGGCATTGAGTCCAACTATGGCTACACCTTC
CASSLGIESNYGYTF
>TRBV28|.|.|TRBJ1-2
TGTGCCAGCAGTTTATACCCCCTCAGGGACTCAGGCTACACCTTC
CASSLYPLRDSGYTF
>TRBV18|.|TRBD2|TRBJ2-1
TGTGCCAGCACCCCTCCAATCTATAGCGGGGGGTCGCATGAGCAGTTCTTC
CASTPPIYSGGSHEQFF
>TRBV9|once|TRBD2|TRBJ2-1
TGTGCCAGCAGCGTTGCGGCGGGGGGCCTCTCCTACAATGAGCAGTTCTTC
CASSVAAGGLSYNEQFF
>TRBV14|.|.|TRBJ2-7
TGTGCCAGCAGCCACCACAGGGCCTACTCCTACGAGCAGTACTTC
CASSHHRAYSYEQYF
>TRBV5-1|once|TRBD1|TRBJ1-3
TGCGCCAGCAGCTTGGGACAGGGCAGGACAGACACCATATATTTT
CASSLGQGRTDTIYF
>TRBV15|.|.|TRBJ1-1
TGTGCCACCAGTCCCCGGCCGGGACTTTTAACAGAAGCTTTCTTT
CATSPRPGLLTEAFF
>TRBV15|.|.|TRBJ2-7
TGTGCCACCAGCAGAGAAGGGGTCTCCTACGAGCAGTACTTC
CATSREGVSYEQYF
>TRBV15|.|.|TRBJ1-1
TGTGCCACCAGCAGACCCCCCGTTCTGAACACTGAAGCTTTCTTT
CATSRPPVLNTEAFF
>TRBV2|.|.|TRBJ1-2
TGTGCCAGCAGCGGTCAGGGCAATTATGGCTACACCTTC
CASSGQGNYGYTF
>TRBV4-3|.|.|TRBJ2-7
TGCGCCAGCAGCCAAGGGGCCAGGGGCTACCACGAGCAGTACTTC
CASSQGARGYHEQYF
>TRBV2|.|.|TRBJ1-2
TGTGCCAGCAGTGAAGCTTTAGGACAGCTCTCTAACTATGGCTACACCTTC
CASSEALGQLSNYGYTF
>TRBV9|.|.|TRBJ2-7
TGTGCCAGCAGCCTCGGTTCGGGAGAGCAGTACTTC
CASSLGSGEQYF
>TRBV2|.|.|TRBJ2-7
TGTGCCAGCGGACGACGACGGACTGAGACGACCTACGAGCAGTACTTC
CASGRRRTETTYEQYF
>TRBV7-2|.|TRBD2|TRBJ2-2
TGTGCCAGCAGCTTCCGTACTAGCGGGGGGATCACCGGGGAGCTGTTTTTT
CASSFRTSGGITGELFF
>TRBV4-1|.|TRBD1|TRBJ2-1
TGCGCCAGCAGCCACGACAGGGCGGACTTCCAGTTCTTC
CASSHDRADFQFF
>TRBV4-1|.|.|TRBJ2-2
TGCGCCAGCAGCCAAGATACAGTGTACACCGGGGAGCTGTTTTTT
CASSQDTVYTGELFF
>TRBV2|.|TRBD1|TRBJ2-7
TGTGCCAGTAACCGGGACAGAGGCTACGAGCAGTACTTC
CASNRDRGYEQYF
>TRBV6-1|.|TRBD1|TRBJ1-1
TGTGCCAGCAGTCTAAGGACAGGGGATGAAGCTTTCTTT
CASSLRTGDEAFF
>TRBV7-9|once|TRBD1|TRBJ2-7
TGTGCCAGCAGGCACCAGGGGGTGGGTGGGCCCCTCGAGCAGTACTTC
CASRHQGVGGPLEQYF
>TRBV2|.|.|TRBJ2-5
TGTGCCACAAGCATGCAAGAGACCCAGTACTTC
CATSMQETQYF
>TRBV7-8|.|TRBD1|TRBJ1-2
TGTGCCAGCAGCCCAAGGGACAGGGGCGTGGATGGCTACACCTTC
CASSPRDRGVDGYTF
>TRBV27|.|.|TRBJ1-1
TGTGCCAGCAGTTTTAGGGGGGAGGGCACTGAAGCTTTCTTT
CASSFRGEGTEAFF
>TRBV29-1|.|.|TRBJ2-3
TGCAGCGTTGAGGAGAGCACAGATACGCAGTATTTT
CSVEESTDTQYF
>TRBV7-6|.|.|TRBJ2-3
TGTGCCAGCAGCCCCGCGGTCTGGCGGGGCACAGATACGCAGTATTTT
CASSPAVWRGTDTQYF
>TRBV21-1|.|.|TRBJ2-3
TGTGCCAGCAGCGCCCGGACAGGGATACGAGATACGCAGTATTTT
CASSARTGIRDTQYF